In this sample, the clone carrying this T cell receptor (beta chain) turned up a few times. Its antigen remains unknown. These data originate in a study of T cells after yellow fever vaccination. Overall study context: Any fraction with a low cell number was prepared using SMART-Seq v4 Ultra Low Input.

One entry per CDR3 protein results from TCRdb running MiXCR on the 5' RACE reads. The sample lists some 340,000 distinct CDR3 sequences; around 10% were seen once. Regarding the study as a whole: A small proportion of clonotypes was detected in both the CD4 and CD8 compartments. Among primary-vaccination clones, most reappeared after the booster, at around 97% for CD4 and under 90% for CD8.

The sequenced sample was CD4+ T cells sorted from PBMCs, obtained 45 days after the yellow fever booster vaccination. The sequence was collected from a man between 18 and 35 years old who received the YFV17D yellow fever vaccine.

DNA of the CDR3: TGTGCCAGCAGCCGCCGGGGCGAATATGGCTACACCTTC. Translation: CASSRRGEYGYTF. The chain employs TRBV14 and TRBJ1-2; D is perhaps TRBD1 (5 bases). The length of the CDR3 is 13 residues. V shed 4 bases and J shed 5 bases, with 11 bases lying between them. Per germline, CDR1 SGHDN and CDR2 FVKESK.